This TCR beta chain was obtained from a study of identical twins. The CDR3 runs 14 residues. V lost 5 bases, J lost 0 bases, and 9 bases lay in between. Germline V gene lookup returns CDR1 SGHKS and CDR2 YYEKEE (reference sequence). Healthy Caucasian donors formed the entire cohort. This clonotype turned up a few times. TCRdb fed the 5' RACE reads into MiXCR, producing one record per CDR3 protein. This sample has about 340,000 distinct CDR3 sequences, with about 12% found just once. The same data also went into a second study, on yellow fever vaccine responses in identical twins. This second study notes: A vaccine T cell response that seemed partly convergent and partly personalized was reported in twins.

The origin of this receptor is a woman between 18 and 29 years old in good health. The sequencing input was CD8+ T cells sorted from blood. The rearrangement joins TRBV5-5 to TRBJ2-1, with D unclear. The CDR3 nucleotides read TGTGCCAGCAGATTGACGGACTCCTACAATGAGCAGTTCTTC. This codes for CASRLTDSYNEQFF.